This TCR beta chain was sequenced during a study of blood T cell repertoires in COVID-19. Looking at the study overall: COVID-19 samples collected from the United States, Italy and Spain covered acute and convalescent phases. Nucleic acid was either cDNA or gDNA, and it came from T cells, B-cell-depleted T cells, or PBMCs.

Only in-frame clones appear in the TCRdb table, and some are missing; sequencing was by immunoSEQ multiplex PCR. Of approximately 10,000 clones in the sample, 80% to 85% were seen once. The ends were cut back, 5 bases at V and 0 bases at J, with 17 bases in the middle. Germline-derived CDR1 and CDR2 are MDHEN and SYDVKM. The CDR3 runs to 17 residues. Material for sequencing was peripheral blood. The chain employs TRBV28 and TRBJ2-1, with D unresolved. This receptor was identified in a man aged 55 to 70 with active COVID-19. The CDR3 protein is CASSGERRQSSYNEQFF. The CDR3 coding sequence is TGTGCCAGCAGTGGCGAAAGGCGGCAGAGCTCCTACAATGAGCAGTTCTTC.